A selection of T cell receptor beta chains follows, all from one sample in a study of Ad26.COV2.S vaccination and SARS-CoV-2 variants. The assay was immunoSEQ multiplex PCR, and TCRdb's table has in-frame clones only and misses some. The repertoire consists of about 680,000 clones, with 80% to 90% occurring once and the leading ten covering approximately 1.5%. The sample in question was peripheral blood, obtained in a trial of Ad26.COV2.S vaccine versus placebo. Receptors were obtained from a person between 18 and 60 years old who received the Ad26.COV2.S COVID-19 vaccine or a placebo. CDR3s include the opening cysteine and the closing phenylalanine or tryptophan. The D gene is left open where the match is weak. The size of a clone is reported for some rows only, either as once, few or many, or as a class for expanded clones.

j_gene: TRBJ2-5
v_gene: TRBV10-1
abundance: .
d_gene: .
CDR3nt: TGCGCCAGCAGCGGACAGTTCGGGGAGACCCAGTACTTC
CDR3aa: CASSGQFGETQYF

j_gene: TRBJ2-6
v_gene: TRBV5-1
abundance: .
d_gene: TRBD1
CDR3nt: TGCGCCAGCAAGGGCCAGGGGGCCTCTGGGGCCAACGTCCTGACTTTC
CDR3aa: CASKGQGASGANVLTF

j_gene: TRBJ2-2
v_gene: TRBV19
abundance: .
d_gene: .
CDR3nt: TGTGCCAGTAGTATAGTCGTAGGCGGGGAGCTGTTTTTT
CDR3aa: CASSIVVGGELFF

j_gene: TRBJ2-1
v_gene: TRBV24-1
abundance: .
d_gene: TRBD2
CDR3nt: TGTGCCACCCGAGCGGGAGGGAAACACAATGAGCAGTTCTTC
CDR3aa: CATRAGGKHNEQFF

j_gene: TRBJ2-3
v_gene: TRBV27
abundance: .
d_gene: TRBD2
CDR3nt: TGTGCCAGCAGTTTTAGTTGGATAGCGGGAGATACGCAGTATTTT
CDR3aa: CASSFSWIAGDTQYF

j_gene: TRBJ2-5
v_gene: TRBV5-1
abundance: .
d_gene: TRBD2
CDR3nt: TGCGCCAGCAGCCTTAGCGGGGCCGAAAAAGAGACCCAGTACTTC
CDR3aa: CASSLSGAEKETQYF

j_gene: TRBJ1-4
v_gene: TRBV6-6
abundance: .
d_gene: .
CDR3nt: TGTGCCAGCAGTTCGGGGGGGCAGGCAATCGGTGAAAAACTGTTTTTT
CDR3aa: CASSSGGQAIGEKLFF

j_gene: TRBJ2-1
v_gene: TRBV5-1
abundance: .
d_gene: TRBD2
CDR3nt: TGCGCCAGCAGCTTGCCTAGCGGGGATTCCTACAATGAGCAGTTCTTC
CDR3aa: CASSLPSGDSYNEQFF

j_gene: TRBJ1-6
v_gene: TRBV6-5
abundance: .
d_gene: TRBD1
CDR3nt: TGTGCCAGCCAGGGACAGCCTAATTCACCCCTCCACTTT
CDR3aa: CASQGQPNSPLHF

j_gene: TRBJ1-5
v_gene: TRBV7-2
abundance: .
d_gene: .
CDR3nt: TGTGCCAGCAGCCCGGACTCGGGCAATCAGCCCCAGCATTTT
CDR3aa: CASSPDSGNQPQHF

j_gene: TRBJ2-7
v_gene: TRBV30
abundance: .
d_gene: TRBD2
CDR3nt: TGTGCCTGGATGCCACTTCGGACTAGCGGGGAGAATAACGAGCAGTACTTC
CDR3aa: CAWMPLRTSGENNEQYF

j_gene: TRBJ1-2
v_gene: TRBV19
abundance: .
d_gene: .
CDR3nt: TGTGCCAGTAGTATAGAGTACAGCTATGGCTACACCTTC
CDR3aa: CASSIEYSYGYTF

j_gene: TRBJ2-7
v_gene: TRBV6-5
abundance: once
d_gene: .
CDR3nt: TGTGCCAGCAGTTACTCGTCAGGCGCACCCTACGAGCAGTACTTC
CDR3aa: CASSYSSGAPYEQYF

j_gene: TRBJ1-2
v_gene: TRBV30
abundance: .
d_gene: .
CDR3nt: TGTGCCTGGAGTGTAGGTCGCTATGGCTACACCTTC
CDR3aa: CAWSVGRYGYTF

j_gene: TRBJ2-7
v_gene: TRBV9
abundance: once
d_gene: TRBD2
CDR3nt: TGTGCCAGCAGCGTAGACAGGGGACTAGCAGAGCAGTACTTC
CDR3aa: CASSVDRGLAEQYF

j_gene: TRBJ1-1
v_gene: TRBV9
abundance: once
d_gene: TRBD1
CDR3nt: TGTGCCAGCAGCGCACATGGACAGGGAGGCACTGAAGCTTTCTTT
CDR3aa: CASSAHGQGGTEAFF

j_gene: TRBJ1-2
v_gene: TRBV12-3/TRBV12-4
abundance: .
d_gene: .
CDR3nt: TGTGCCAGCAGTTTGTACCAGAAAGATGGCTACACCTTC
CDR3aa: CASSLYQKDGYTF

j_gene: TRBJ1-6
v_gene: TRBV5-1
abundance: .
d_gene: TRBD1
CDR3nt: TGCGCCAGCAGCCCGGCGCCTACAGGGGGGAATTCACCCCTCCACTTT
CDR3aa: CASSPAPTGGNSPLHF

j_gene: TRBJ2-5
v_gene: TRBV9
abundance: once
d_gene: TRBD2
CDR3nt: TGTGCCAGCAGCGTAGGGACTAGCGGGGGGCAAGAGACCCAGTACTTC
CDR3aa: CASSVGTSGGQETQYF

j_gene: TRBJ1-5
v_gene: TRBV14
abundance: few
d_gene: .
CDR3nt: TGTGCCAGCAGCCAAGAGAGGGAACGGGATCAGCCCCAGCATTTT
CDR3aa: CASSQERERDQPQHF

j_gene: TRBJ2-7
v_gene: TRBV6-5
abundance: .
d_gene: .
CDR3nt: TGTGCCAGCACCCCGGGACGGGTGGCCTACGAGCAGTACTTC
CDR3aa: CASTPGRVAYEQYF

j_gene: TRBJ2-5
v_gene: TRBV15
abundance: .
d_gene: .
CDR3nt: TGTGCCACCAGCAGAGTGGGGGTGCAAGAGACCCAGTACTTC
CDR3aa: CATSRVGVQETQYF

j_gene: TRBJ2-5
v_gene: TRBV27
abundance: .
d_gene: .
CDR3nt: TGTGCCAGCAGCCTACTGGCAGGGTCGGGGACCCAGTACTTC
CDR3aa: CASSLLAGSGTQYF

j_gene: TRBJ2-2
v_gene: TRBV5-4
abundance: once
d_gene: .
CDR3nt: TGTGCCAGCAGCCCAGGGTCCGGGGAGCTGTTTTTT
CDR3aa: CASSPGSGELFF

j_gene: TRBJ2-5
v_gene: TRBV20-1
abundance: .
d_gene: .
CDR3nt: TGCAGTGCTAGTGGGGGGCCAGGGGCTTTTGAGACCCAGTACTTC
CDR3aa: CSASGGPGAFETQYF

j_gene: TRBJ1-1
v_gene: TRBV3-1/TRBV3-2
abundance: once
d_gene: .
CDR3nt: TGTGCCAGCAGCCAAACTTCTAGGGACACTGAAGCTTTCTTT
CDR3aa: CASSQTSRDTEAFF

j_gene: TRBJ2-2
v_gene: TRBV6-5
abundance: once
d_gene: .
CDR3nt: TGTGCCAGCACCCCATCGGGGAACACCGGGGAGCTGTTTTTT
CDR3aa: CASTPSGNTGELFF

j_gene: TRBJ1-5
v_gene: TRBV9
abundance: .
d_gene: TRBD1
CDR3nt: TGTGCCAGCAGCAGACAGGGCTGGGATCAGCCCCAGCATTTT
CDR3aa: CASSRQGWDQPQHF

j_gene: TRBJ1-1
v_gene: TRBV6-5
abundance: .
d_gene: .
CDR3nt: TGTGCCAGCAGTTACTCGCCGGAGGGGAACACTGAAGCTTTCTTT
CDR3aa: CASSYSPEGNTEAFF

j_gene: TRBJ1-4
v_gene: TRBV5-1
abundance: .
d_gene: TRBD1
CDR3nt: TGCGCCAGCAGCGGGACAGGGGCAACTAATGAAAAACTGTTTTTT
CDR3aa: CASSGTGATNEKLFF

j_gene: TRBJ2-1
v_gene: TRBV6-2/TRBV6-3
abundance: .
d_gene: .
CDR3nt: TGTGCCAGCAGTTACTCGGACAGCCTTAGGGGTTACAATGAGCAGTTCTTC
CDR3aa: CASSYSDSLRGYNEQFF

j_gene: TRBJ1-4
v_gene: TRBV27
abundance: .
d_gene: TRBD1
CDR3nt: TGTGCCAGCAGTTTAGGGCAGGGGGGTGAAAAACTGTTTTTT
CDR3aa: CASSLGQGGEKLFF

j_gene: TRBJ2-7
v_gene: TRBV12-3/TRBV12-4
abundance: .
d_gene: .
CDR3nt: TGTGCCAGCAGCCCCAGGGTCCCCTACGAGCAGTACTTC
CDR3aa: CASSPRVPYEQYF

j_gene: TRBJ2-1
v_gene: TRBV3-1/TRBV3-2
abundance: .
d_gene: .
CDR3nt: TGTGCCAGCAGCCAAGAGCCCCCCCCTAGTTACAATGAGCAGTTCTTC
CDR3aa: CASSQEPPPSYNEQFF

j_gene: TRBJ2-7
v_gene: TRBV5-1
abundance: once
d_gene: .
CDR3nt: TGCGCCAGCAGCTTGGCTCCTACTCCAGGGTCCTACGAGCAGTACTTC
CDR3aa: CASSLAPTPGSYEQYF

j_gene: TRBJ2-1
v_gene: TRBV20-1
abundance: .
d_gene: .
CDR3nt: TGCAGTGCTGGCGAAGCGTACGAGCAGTTCTTC
CDR3aa: CSAGEAYEQFF

j_gene: TRBJ2-7
v_gene: TRBV4-2
abundance: .
d_gene: TRBD2
CDR3nt: TGTGCCAGCAGCCAAGGTCGCGGGGGCTCCTACGAGCAGTACTTC
CDR3aa: CASSQGRGGSYEQYF

j_gene: TRBJ2-1
v_gene: TRBV5-1
abundance: .
d_gene: TRBD2
CDR3nt: TGCGCCAGCAGCTTGGCTCCGGGAGGGTCCAATGAGCAGTTCTTC
CDR3aa: CASSLAPGGSNEQFF

j_gene: TRBJ2-3
v_gene: TRBV6-5
abundance: .
d_gene: TRBD2
CDR3nt: TGTGCCAGCAGTTCTCGGTTCGGGGGGAACACAGATACGCAGTATTTT
CDR3aa: CASSSRFGGNTDTQYF

j_gene: TRBJ1-1
v_gene: TRBV4-2
abundance: once
d_gene: .
CDR3nt: TGTGCCAGCAGCCAAGAAGGGGGGCGCACCAGCGGCACTGAAGCTTTCTTT
CDR3aa: CASSQEGGRTSGTEAFF

j_gene: TRBJ2-7
v_gene: TRBV19
abundance: .
d_gene: TRBD1
CDR3nt: TGTGCCAGTAGTATCGGGACAGGGGGCTCCTACGAGCAGTACTTC
CDR3aa: CASSIGTGGSYEQYF

j_gene: TRBJ1-1
v_gene: TRBV27
abundance: .
d_gene: TRBD1
CDR3nt: TGTGCCAGCAGTGGACAGGGGTGGGACACTGAAGCTTTCTTT
CDR3aa: CASSGQGWDTEAFF

j_gene: TRBJ1-1
v_gene: TRBV10-3
abundance: .
d_gene: .
CDR3nt: TGTGCCATCAAGGCTGGGAACACTGAAGCTTTCTTT
CDR3aa: CAIKAGNTEAFF

j_gene: TRBJ1-5
v_gene: TRBV19
abundance: .
d_gene: TRBD1
CDR3nt: TGTGCCAGTAGTCTCGGGACAGGGGGTGGCAATCAGCCCCAGCATTTT
CDR3aa: CASSLGTGGGNQPQHF

j_gene: TRBJ2-1
v_gene: TRBV12-5
abundance: .
d_gene: .
CDR3nt: TGTGCTAGTGGTTTGGTAACGGCAAGAAGTGAGCAGTTCTTC
CDR3aa: CASGLVTARSEQFF

j_gene: TRBJ2-5
v_gene: TRBV7-2
abundance: .
d_gene: .
CDR3nt: TGTGCCAGCAGCCCGATCCCCGGGGCCACCCAGTACTTC
CDR3aa: CASSPIPGATQYF